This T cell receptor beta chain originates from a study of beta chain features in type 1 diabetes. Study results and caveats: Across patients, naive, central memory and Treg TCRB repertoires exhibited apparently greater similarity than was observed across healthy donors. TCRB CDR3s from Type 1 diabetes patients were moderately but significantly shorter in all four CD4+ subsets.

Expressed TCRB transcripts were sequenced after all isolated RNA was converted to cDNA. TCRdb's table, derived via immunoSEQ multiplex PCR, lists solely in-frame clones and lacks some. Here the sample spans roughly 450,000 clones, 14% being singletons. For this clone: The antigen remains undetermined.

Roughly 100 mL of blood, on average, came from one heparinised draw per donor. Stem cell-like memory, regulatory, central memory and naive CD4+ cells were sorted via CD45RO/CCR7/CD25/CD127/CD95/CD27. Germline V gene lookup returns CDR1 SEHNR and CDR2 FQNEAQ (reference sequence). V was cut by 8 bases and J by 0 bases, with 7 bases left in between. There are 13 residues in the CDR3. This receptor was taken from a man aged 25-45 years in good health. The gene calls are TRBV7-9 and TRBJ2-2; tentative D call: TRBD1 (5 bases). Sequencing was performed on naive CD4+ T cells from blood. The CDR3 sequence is CASAGSNTGELFF. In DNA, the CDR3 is TGTGCCAGCGCAGGGTCGAACACCGGGGAGCTGTTTTTT.